Listed below are T cell receptor beta chains from one sample, sequenced in a study of CD8+CD57+ T cells in acquired aplastic anemia. TCRdb fed the reads into MiXCR, producing one record per CDR3 protein. This table has some 220,000 distinct CDR3 sequences, 30% to 35% appearing once. Input material: sorted CD4+, CD8+, or CD8+CD57+ T cells (not recorded which) from PBMCs. Receptors originate from a human donor in good health, serving as a control. Each CDR3 is given with its conserved first and last residue. Fields, in order: J gene, D gene, clone size, V gene, CDR3 protein, CDR3 DNA. A D gene is named only where the DNA matches it firmly. Clone sizes are given selectively: once, few, many, or a class where the clone is expanded.

J: TRBJ2-7; D: NA; size: NA; V: TRBV25-1; CDR3: CASSELHSEQYF; DNA: TGTGCCAGCAGTGAATTGCACTCCGAGCAGTACTTC
J: TRBJ1-2; D: NA; size: NA; V: TRBV4-1; CDR3: CASSQGHYSGGYTF; DNA: TGCGCCAGCAGCCAGGGACACTACTCCGGCGGCTACACCTTC
J: TRBJ2-3; D: NA; size: many; V: TRBV15; CDR3: CATSRDATGRNF; DNA: TGTGCCACCAGCAGAGACGCCACAGGCCGGAATTTT
J: TRBJ2-5; D: NA; size: NA; V: TRBV2; CDR3: CASLEVNQETQYF; DNA: TGTGCCAGCTTAGAGGTAAACCAAGAGACCCAGTACTTC
J: TRBJ1-1; D: NA; size: NA; V: TRBV6-1; CDR3: CASAYGRTEAFF; DNA: TGTGCCAGCGCATATGGGCGCACTGAAGCTTTCTTT
J: TRBJ2-7; D: TRBD1; size: many; V: TRBV19; CDR3: CASSPLGSTGKVYEQYF; DNA: TGTGCCAGTAGCCCCCTCGGGTCGACAGGGAAAGTCTACGAGCAGTACTTC
J: TRBJ2-5; D: NA; size: many; V: TRBV15; CDR3: CATSRDREETQYF; DNA: TGTGCCACCAGCAGAGATCGGGAAGAGACCCAGTACTTC
J: TRBJ1-2; D: NA; size: NA; V: TRBV2; CDR3: CASSPGTHGYTF; DNA: TGTGCCAGCAGTCCCGGGACGCACGGCTACACCTTC
J: TRBJ1-1; D: NA; size: many; V: TRBV7-9; CDR3: CASRKRGDREAFF; DNA: TGTGCCAGCAGGAAGAGGGGTGATCGTGAAGCTTTCTTT
J: TRBJ2-5; D: TRBD2; size: many; V: TRBV7-2; CDR3: CASSKGLAGGPMETQYF; DNA: TGTGCCAGCAGCAAGGGACTAGCGGGGGGGCCTATGGAGACCCAGTACTTC
J: TRBJ2-1; D: NA; size: few; V: TRBV11-1; CDR3: CASSLVPTGTANEQFF; DNA: TGTGCCAGCAGCTTAGTCCCGACAGGTACTGCAAATGAGCAGTTCTTC
J: TRBJ2-1; D: NA; size: many; V: TRBV15; CDR3: CATSRGGLADSYNEQFF; DNA: TGTGCCACCAGCAGGGGGGGACTTGCGGACTCCTACAATGAGCAGTTCTTC
J: TRBJ1-6; D: NA; size: NA; V: TRBV2; CDR3: CASKAERSPLHF; DNA: TGTGCCAGCAAGGCAGAGAGATCACCCCTCCACTTT
J: TRBJ2-5; D: TRBD2; size: few; V: TRBV5-6; CDR3: CASSPTSGGGETQYF; DNA: TGTGCCAGCAGCCCGACTAGCGGGGGGGGAGAGACCCAGTACTTC
J: TRBJ1-2; D: TRBD1; size: NA; V: TRBV10-1; CDR3: CASSAQDRALYGYTF; DNA: TGTGCCAGCAGTGCACAGGACAGGGCGCTCTATGGCTACACCTTC
J: TRBJ1-2; D: TRBD1; size: NA; V: TRBV2; CDR3: CASRGTDLNYGYTF; DNA: TGTGCCAGCAGGGGGACAGACCTTAACTATGGCTACACCTTC
J: TRBJ2-1; D: TRBD1; size: many; V: TRBV20-1; CDR3: CSPLGRDRGYNEQFF; DNA: TGCAGTCCGCTAGGTAGGGACAGGGGCTACAATGAGCAGTTCTTC
J: TRBJ2-2; D: NA; size: many; V: TRBV7-9; CDR3: CASSLLGDTGELFF; DNA: TGTGCCAGCAGCCTCCTGGGCGACACCGGGGAGCTGTTTTTT
J: TRBJ1-6; D: NA; size: NA; V: TRBV19; CDR3: CASSRDGSGSPLHF; DNA: TGTGCCAGTAGCCGGGACGGGTCAGGTTCACCCCTCCACTTT
J: TRBJ1-1; D: TRBD1; size: NA; V: TRBV12-3/TRBV12-4; CDR3: CASNGDSYAEAFF; DNA: TGTGCCAGCAACGGGGACAGTTACGCTGAAGCTTTCTTT
J: TRBJ2-1; D: TRBD1; size: NA; V: TRBV4-1; CDR3: CASSQTPIGTGLSNNEQFF; DNA: TGCGCCAGCAGCCAAACGCCTATCGGGACAGGCCTCTCCAACAATGAGCAGTTCTTC
J: TRBJ1-6; D: TRBD1; size: NA; V: TRBV15; CDR3: CATSREAGGIPALHF; DNA: TGTGCCACCAGCAGAGAGGCAGGGGGTATACCAGCCCTCCACTTT
J: TRBJ1-2; D: NA; size: NA; V: TRBV5-1; CDR3: CASSLGQPRLGYGYTF; DNA: TGCGCCAGCAGCTTAGGACAGCCGAGGTTAGGCTATGGCTACACCTTC
J: TRBJ2-7; D: NA; size: many; V: TRBV29-1; CDR3: CSVEQDYEQYF; DNA: TGCAGCGTTGAACAGGACTACGAGCAGTACTTC